This TCR beta chain was identified during a study of cytomegalovirus exposure and HLA in healthy donors. General study findings and limits: Sequencing depth across donors, presence/absence analyses assumed, was roughly uniform. The study listed 164 cytomegalovirus-associated TCR beta chains. Three chains tied to CMV proved CMV antigen-specific in vitro. According to a later analysis, most TCR beta chains associated with CMV appeared HLA-restricted.

The PCR had 60 Vbeta and 13 Jbeta primers. Produced via immunoSEQ multiplex PCR; TCRdb's table is partial and in-frame only. Seen here are some 140,000 clones, around 70% observed once, and the top ten hold 2.1%. This clone was picked up a small number of times. What it binds is not known. V shed 5 bases and J 4 bases; nucleotides not matched to a gene: 8. Germline CDR1 reads MNHNS; CDR2 reads SASEGT. The CDR3 sequence is 15 residues long. The chain combines TRBV6-1 with TRBJ2-3, with TRBD2 matching 8 bases. The sequencing sample was made of PBMCs. This receptor was obtained from a young man in good health and CMV-seronegative. The CDR3: CASSSLAVQADTQYF. For the CDR3, the DNA is TGTGCCAGCAGTTCACTAGCGGTCCAAGCAGATACGCAGTATTTT.